These T cell receptor beta chains were read from a single sample in a study of response to subunit inactivated influenza vaccine. TCRdb reanalysed the RT-PCR reads using MiXCR and keeps one entry per CDR3 protein. Here the sample spans approximately 520,000 distinct CDR3 sequences, 15% to 20% being singletons. Here the sequenced sample was CD4+ T cells sorted from PBMCs, taken around 25 months after vaccination. The receptors were sampled from a man in his fifties or sixties who received an inactivated influenza vaccine. The CDR3 runs from the conserved cysteine through the conserved F or W. The D gene is left open where the match is weak. Expanded clones are given a class, and other clones once, few, many or no size at all.

v_call	j_call	d_call	clone_size	cdr3_nt	cdr3_aa
TRBV20-1	TRBJ2-2	NA	NA	TGCAGTGCTAGAGAATCGGGCAGCAGGAACACCGGGGAGCTGTTTTTT	CSARESGSRNTGELFF
TRBV5-1	TRBJ2-5	NA	few	TGCGCCAGCAGCTTGGTGGAGTACCAAGAGACCCAGTACTTC	CASSLVEYQETQYF
TRBV3-1	TRBJ2-1	NA	once	TGTGCCAGCAGCCAAGGTACGCTAGCGCGTAATGAGCAGTTCTTC	CASSQGTLARNEQFF
TRBV4-3	TRBJ1-5	NA	few	TGCGCCAGCAGCCAAGGAAGGTTTCAGCCCCAGCATTTT	CASSQGRFQPQHF
TRBV5-6	TRBJ1-6	TRBD1	few	TGTGCCAGCAGCTTGAAGGGGACAGGGGTGAATTCACCCCTCCACTTT	CASSLKGTGVNSPLHF
TRBV4-3	TRBJ2-2	TRBD2	NA	TGCGCCAGCAGCCCAGTCGTAGGGAGGGGCACCGGGGAGCTGTTTTTT	CASSPVVGRGTGELFF
TRBV20-1	TRBJ2-7	TRBD2	few	TGCAGTGCTCAGCGGGAGTGGGCCGAGCAGTACTTC	CSAQREWAEQYF
TRBV7-7	TRBJ2-1	NA	NA	TGTGCTAGCAGCTTAGAGGCTAGCGCCCATGAGCAGTTCTTC	CASSLEASAHEQFF
TRBV5-1	TRBJ2-7	NA	NA	TGCGCCAGCAGCTTGGACGCTACCTCCTACGAGCAGTACTTC	CASSLDATSYEQYF
TRBV6-2/TRBV6-3	TRBJ2-6	NA	NA	TGTGCCAGCAGTTACGTGGCATCGCAGACCCTCTCTGGGGCCAACGTCCTGACTTTC	CASSYVASQTLSGANVLTF
TRBV2	TRBJ2-1	TRBD1	NA	TGTGCCAGCAGGAAAAGGGCCGGGACAGGGACTAATGAGCAGTTCTTC	CASRKRAGTGTNEQFF
TRBV28	TRBJ2-7	TRBD1	NA	TGTGCCAGCAGCTGGGGACAGGGAAAGCCCTACGAGCAGTACTTC	CASSWGQGKPYEQYF
TRBV29-1	TRBJ2-3	NA	many	TGCAGCGTTGAAGTTGGTGGGGGCACAGATACGCAGTATTTT	CSVEVGGGTDTQYF
TRBV12-3/TRBV12-4	TRBJ2-1	TRBD1	few	TGTGCCAGCAGCATGGGACAGTCATACAATGAGCAGTTCTTC	CASSMGQSYNEQFF
TRBV12-3/TRBV12-4	TRBJ1-2	NA	many	TGTGCCAGCAGTTTAGCCGGGGGCTACACCTTC	CASSLAGGYTF
TRBV6-5	TRBJ2-7	TRBD1	few	TGTGCCAGCAGTTGGAAGGACAGGGAACCCTACGAGCAGTACTTC	CASSWKDREPYEQYF
TRBV6-2/TRBV6-3	TRBJ2-2	NA	few	TGTGCCAGCACCTTTACATTGGGGGTCGGCACCGGGGAGCTGTTTTTT	CASTFTLGVGTGELFF
TRBV6-1	TRBJ1-1	TRBD1	NA	TGTGCCAGCAGCAGGACAGGGGGTCACACTGAAGCTTTCTTT	CASSRTGGHTEAFF
TRBV7-2	TRBJ1-2	NA	many	TGTGCCAGCAGCTTCCGGGAAGGTGGCTACACCTTC	CASSFREGGYTF
TRBV5-1	TRBJ2-7	TRBD2	NA	TGCGCCAGCAGCTTGGACCCTACTAGCGCCGAGCAGTACTTC	CASSLDPTSAEQYF
TRBV21-1	TRBJ2-7	NA	NA	TGTGCCAGCAGCAAAGTGGTGCGGGAGAATAGCGGGAGTGTCTACGAGCAGTACTTC	CASSKVVRENSGSVYEQYF
TRBV4-2	TRBJ2-1	NA	few	TGTGCCAGCAGCCAAGTAGCACTAGCCAATGAGCAGTTCTTC	CASSQVALANEQFF
TRBV7-6	TRBJ1-1	NA	NA	TGTGCCAGCAGATCGGACAGATTCACTGAAGCTTTCTTT	CASRSDRFTEAFF
TRBV12-3/TRBV12-4	TRBJ2-3	TRBD2	NA	TGTGCCAGCAGTTTCAAGGTCGGGCTAGCGGGGGGGAACACAGATACGCAGTATTTT	CASSFKVGLAGGNTDTQYF
TRBV5-1	TRBJ2-1	NA	few	TGCGCCAGCAGCTTGGGGGGGGATACTGAGCAGTTCTTC	CASSLGGDTEQFF
TRBV5-1	TRBJ2-5	NA	NA	TGCGCCAGCAGCACAGGGAGAGGGGAGACCCAGTACTTC	CASSTGRGETQYF
TRBV11-2	TRBJ2-1	TRBD2	few	TGTGCCAGCAGCTGGGCTAGCGGGGGGTCCTCCTCCTACAATGAGCAGTTCTTC	CASSWASGGSSSYNEQFF
TRBV5-1	TRBJ2-7	NA	NA	TGCGCCAGCAGCTTGTTGGTGGGAGGCTCCTACGAGCAGTACTTC	CASSLLVGGSYEQYF
TRBV7-9	TRBJ2-2	NA	NA	TGTGCCAGCAGCTTAACGCTTGACGTTTCGAACACCGGGGAGCTGTTTTTT	CASSLTLDVSNTGELFF
TRBV4-3	TRBJ2-7	NA	NA	TGCGCCAGTACTATAGGGTTCGATTTCGAGCAGTACTTC	CASTIGFDFEQYF
TRBV4-3	TRBJ2-7	NA	few	TGCGCCAGCAGCCAAGATCAAGGGAGCTTCTACGAGCAGTACTTC	CASSQDQGSFYEQYF
TRBV7-2	TRBJ1-5	TRBD1	NA	TGTGCCAGCAGTACGACAGGGGGCTGGCAGCCCCAGCATTTT	CASSTTGGWQPQHF
TRBV4-3	TRBJ2-1	NA	NA	TGCGCCAGCAGCCAAGATAAGCAGGGTAGAGGCAATGAGCAGTTCTTC	CASSQDKQGRGNEQFF
TRBV7-9	TRBJ1-1	TRBD1	few	TGTGCCAGCAGCCGCGGACAGGGAGGATCCGAAGCTTTCTTT	CASSRGQGGSEAFF
TRBV10-3	TRBJ1-1	TRBD1	NA	TGTGCCATCAGTGATCCGAGGACAGGGCCCACTGAAGCTTTCTTT	CAISDPRTGPTEAFF
TRBV27	TRBJ1-2	NA	NA	TGTGCCAGCAGCGGGGGGCTTGGCTACACCTTC	CASSGGLGYTF
TRBV5-1	TRBJ1-1	NA	NA	TGCGCCAGCAGCGTATCTGACAGTAGGGCTTTCTTT	CASSVSDSRAFF
TRBV7-9	TRBJ2-3	TRBD2	few	TGTGCCAGCAGCGAACTAGCGGGAGGGCCAGGAGATACGCAGTATTTT	CASSELAGGPGDTQYF
TRBV4-2	TRBJ2-6	NA	few	TGTGCCAGCAGCCAAGATTGGGCTGGGGCCAACGTCCTGACTTTC	CASSQDWAGANVLTF
TRBV10-2	TRBJ2-3	TRBD1	NA	TGCGCCAGCAGTGAGTCGGGGGGACAGGGTTCAGATACGCAGTATTTT	CASSESGGQGSDTQYF
TRBV5-8	TRBJ2-3	TRBD1	NA	TGTGCCAGCAGCTCAACAGGGGTAGGAACAGATACGCAGTATTTT	CASSSTGVGTDTQYF